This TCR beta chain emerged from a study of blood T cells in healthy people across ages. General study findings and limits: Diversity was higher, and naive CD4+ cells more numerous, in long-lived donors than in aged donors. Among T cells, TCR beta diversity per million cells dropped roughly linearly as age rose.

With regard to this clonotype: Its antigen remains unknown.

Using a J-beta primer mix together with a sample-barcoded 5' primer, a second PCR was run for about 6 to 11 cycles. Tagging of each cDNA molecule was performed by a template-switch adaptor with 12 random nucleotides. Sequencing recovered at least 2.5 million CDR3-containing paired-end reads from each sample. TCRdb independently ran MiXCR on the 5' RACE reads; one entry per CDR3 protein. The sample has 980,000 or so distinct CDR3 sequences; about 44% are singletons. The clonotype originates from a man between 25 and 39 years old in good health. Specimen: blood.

CDR3 DNA sequence: TGTGCCAGCAGCAAGACTAGCGGGGGGCCAGGAGATACGCAGTATTTT. It specifies CASSKTSGGPGDTQYF. The gene calls are TRBV7-9 and TRBJ2-3, with TRBD2 matching 13 bases. CDR1 is SEHNR, CDR2 FQNEAQ, per germline (reference sequence). Germline trimming cut 5 bases from V and 5 bases from J; bases unmatched to any gene: 7. The CDR3 contains 16 residues. Drawing the rest from reference TRBV7-9 and TRBJ2-3, the complete variable domain is DTGVSQNPRHKITKRGQNVTFRCDPISEHNRLYWYRQTLGQGPEFLTYFQNEAQLEKSRLLSDRFSAERPKGSFSTLEIQRTEQGDSAMYLCASSKTSGGPGDTQYFGPGTRLTVL.